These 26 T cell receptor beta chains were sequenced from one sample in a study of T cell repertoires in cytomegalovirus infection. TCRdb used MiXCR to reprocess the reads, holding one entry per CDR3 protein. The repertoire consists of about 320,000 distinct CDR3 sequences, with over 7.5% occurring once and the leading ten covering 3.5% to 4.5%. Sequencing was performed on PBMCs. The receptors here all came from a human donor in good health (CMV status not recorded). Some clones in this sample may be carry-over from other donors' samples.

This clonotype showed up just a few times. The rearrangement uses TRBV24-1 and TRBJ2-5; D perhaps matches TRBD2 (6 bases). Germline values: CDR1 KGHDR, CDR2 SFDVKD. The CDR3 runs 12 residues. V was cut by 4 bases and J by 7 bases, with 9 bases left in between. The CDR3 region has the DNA TGTGCCACCAGTGAAAACGGGAGGACCCAGTACTTC. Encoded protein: CATSENGRTQYF.

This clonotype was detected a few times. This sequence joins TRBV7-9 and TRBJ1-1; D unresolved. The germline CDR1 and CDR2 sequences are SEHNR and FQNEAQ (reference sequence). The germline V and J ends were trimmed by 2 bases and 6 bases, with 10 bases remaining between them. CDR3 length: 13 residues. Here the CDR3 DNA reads TGTGCCAGCAGCTTACCAGGTACGGCTGAAGCTTTCTTT. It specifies CASSLPGTAEAFF. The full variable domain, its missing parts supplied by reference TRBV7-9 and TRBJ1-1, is DTGVSQNPRHKITKRGQNVTFRCDPISEHNRLYWYRQTLGQGPEFLTYFQNEAQLEKSRLLSDRFSAERPKGSFSTLEIQRTEQGDSAMYLCASSLPGTAEAFFGQGTRLTVV.

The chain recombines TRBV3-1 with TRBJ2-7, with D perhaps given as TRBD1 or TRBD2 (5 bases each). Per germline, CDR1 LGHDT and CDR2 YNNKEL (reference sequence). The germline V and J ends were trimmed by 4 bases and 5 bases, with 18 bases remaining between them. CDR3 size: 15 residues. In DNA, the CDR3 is TGTGCCAGCAGCCGAACTTTGGGGGAACATCACGAGCAGTACTTC. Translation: CASSRTLGEHHEQYF.

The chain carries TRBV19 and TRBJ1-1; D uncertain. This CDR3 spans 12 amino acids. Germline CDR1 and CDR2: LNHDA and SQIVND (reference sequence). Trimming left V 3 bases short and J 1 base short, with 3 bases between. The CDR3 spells CASSMRNTEAFF. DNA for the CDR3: TGTGCCAGTAGTATGAGGAACACTGAAGCTTTCTTT.

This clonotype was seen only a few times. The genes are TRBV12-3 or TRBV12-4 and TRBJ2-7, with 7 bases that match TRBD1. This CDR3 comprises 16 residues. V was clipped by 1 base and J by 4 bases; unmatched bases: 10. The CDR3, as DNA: TGTGCCAGCAGTTTAGAACCCGGGACAGCACCTTACGAGCAGTACTTC. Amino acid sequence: CASSLEPGTAPYEQYF.

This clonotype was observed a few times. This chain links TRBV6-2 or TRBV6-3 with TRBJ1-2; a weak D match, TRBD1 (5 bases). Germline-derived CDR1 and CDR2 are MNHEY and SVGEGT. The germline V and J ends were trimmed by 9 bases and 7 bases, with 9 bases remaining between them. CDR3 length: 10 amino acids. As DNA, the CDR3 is TGTGCCAGTCGGGGGTTTGGCTACACCTTC. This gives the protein CASRGFGYTF.

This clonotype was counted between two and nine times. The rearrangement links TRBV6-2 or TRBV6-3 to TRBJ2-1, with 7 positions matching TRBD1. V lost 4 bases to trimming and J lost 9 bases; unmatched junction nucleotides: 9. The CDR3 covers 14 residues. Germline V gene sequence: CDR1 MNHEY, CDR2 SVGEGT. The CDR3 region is CASSSWTGFGEQFF. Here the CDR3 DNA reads TGTGCCAGCAGTTCATGGACAGGTTTTGGTGAGCAGTTCTTC.

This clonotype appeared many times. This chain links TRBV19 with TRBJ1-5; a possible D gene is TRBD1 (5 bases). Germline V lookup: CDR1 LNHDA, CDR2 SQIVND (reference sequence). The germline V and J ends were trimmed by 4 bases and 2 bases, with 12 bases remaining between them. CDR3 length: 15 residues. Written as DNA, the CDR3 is TGTGCCAGTAGTAGTCGGAGGGGCGGCAATCAGCCCCAGCATTTT. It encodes CASSSRRGGNQPQHF.

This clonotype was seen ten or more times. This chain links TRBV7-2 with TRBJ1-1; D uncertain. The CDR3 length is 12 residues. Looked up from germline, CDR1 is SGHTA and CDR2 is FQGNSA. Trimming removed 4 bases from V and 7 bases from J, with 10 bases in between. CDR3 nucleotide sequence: TGTGCCAGCAGCTCAACAACCCTTGAAGCTTTCTTT. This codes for CASSSTTLEAFF.

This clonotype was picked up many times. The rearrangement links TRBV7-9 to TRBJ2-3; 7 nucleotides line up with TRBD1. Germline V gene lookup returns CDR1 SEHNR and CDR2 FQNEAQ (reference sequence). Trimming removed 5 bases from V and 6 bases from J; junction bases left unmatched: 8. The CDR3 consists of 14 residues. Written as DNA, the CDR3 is TGTGCCAGCAGCCAGTCAGGGGGATCGGATACGCAGTATTTT. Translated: CASSQSGGSDTQYF.

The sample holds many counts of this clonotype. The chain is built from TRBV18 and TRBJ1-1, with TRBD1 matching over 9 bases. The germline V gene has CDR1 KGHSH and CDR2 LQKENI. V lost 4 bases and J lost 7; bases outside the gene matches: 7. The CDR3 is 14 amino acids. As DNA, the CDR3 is TGTGCCAGCTCACTCGGACAGGGGCCCGGTGAAGCTTTCTTT. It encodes CASSLGQGPGEAFF.

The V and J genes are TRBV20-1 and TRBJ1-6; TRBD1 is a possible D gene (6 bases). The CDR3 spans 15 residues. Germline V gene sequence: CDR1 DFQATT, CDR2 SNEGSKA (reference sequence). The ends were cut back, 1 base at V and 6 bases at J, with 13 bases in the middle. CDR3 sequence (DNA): TGCAGTGCTAGAGGACAGGAAGGGGCTAATTCACCCCTCCACTTT. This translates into CSARGQEGANSPLHF.

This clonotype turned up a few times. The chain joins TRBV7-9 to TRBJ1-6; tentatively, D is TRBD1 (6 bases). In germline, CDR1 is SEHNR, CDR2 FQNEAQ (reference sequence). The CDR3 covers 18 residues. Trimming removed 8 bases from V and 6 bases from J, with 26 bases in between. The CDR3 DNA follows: TGTGCCAGCTCCCGAACCTCATTAAGGGGGGATTCTAATTCACCCCTCCACTTT. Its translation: CASSRTSLRGDSNSPLHF. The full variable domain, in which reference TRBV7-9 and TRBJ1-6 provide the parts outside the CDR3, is DTGVSQNPRHKITKRGQNVTFRCDPISEHNRLYWYRQTLGQGPEFLTYFQNEAQLEKSRLLSDRFSAERPKGSFSTLEIQRTEQGDSAMYLCASSRTSLRGDSNSPLHFGNGTRLTVT.

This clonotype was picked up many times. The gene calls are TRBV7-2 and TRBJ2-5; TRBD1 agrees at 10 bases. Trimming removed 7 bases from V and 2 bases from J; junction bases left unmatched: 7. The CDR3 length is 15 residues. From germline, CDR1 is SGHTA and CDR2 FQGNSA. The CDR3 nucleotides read TGTGCCAGCAACCGGGACAGGGGATTACAAGAGACCCAGTACTTC. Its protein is CASNRDRGLQETQYF. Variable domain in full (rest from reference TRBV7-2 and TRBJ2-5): GAGVSQSPSNKVTEKGKDVELRCDPISGHTALYWYRQSLGQGLEFLIYFQGNSAPDKSGLPSDRFSAERTGGSVSTLTIQRTQQEDSAVYLCASNRDRGLQETQYFGPGTRLLVL.

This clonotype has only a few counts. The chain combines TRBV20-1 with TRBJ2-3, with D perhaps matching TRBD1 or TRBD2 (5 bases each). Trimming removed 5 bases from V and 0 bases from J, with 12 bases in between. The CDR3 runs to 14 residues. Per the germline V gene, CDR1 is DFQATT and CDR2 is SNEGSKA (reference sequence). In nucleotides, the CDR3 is TGCAGTGCTTGGACACGGGAAAGCACAGATACGCAGTATTTT. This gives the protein CSAWTRESTDTQYF.

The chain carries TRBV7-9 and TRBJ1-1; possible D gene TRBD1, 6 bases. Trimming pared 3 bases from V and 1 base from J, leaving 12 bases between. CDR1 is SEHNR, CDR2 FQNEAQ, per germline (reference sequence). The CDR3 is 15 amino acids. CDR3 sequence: CASSLEGGPNTEAFF. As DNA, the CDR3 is TGTGCCAGCAGCTTGGAGGGGGGCCCGAACACTGAAGCTTTCTTT. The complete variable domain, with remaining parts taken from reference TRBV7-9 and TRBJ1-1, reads DTGVSQNPRHKITKRGQNVTFRCDPISEHNRLYWYRQTLGQGPEFLTYFQNEAQLEKSRLLSDRFSAERPKGSFSTLEIQRTEQGDSAMYLCASSLEGGPNTEAFFGQGTRLTVV.

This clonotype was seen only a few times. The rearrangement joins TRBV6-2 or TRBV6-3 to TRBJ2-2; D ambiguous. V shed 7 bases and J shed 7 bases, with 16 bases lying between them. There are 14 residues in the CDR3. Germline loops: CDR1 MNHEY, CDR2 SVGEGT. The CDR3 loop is CASIQLPGHGELFF. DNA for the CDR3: TGTGCCAGCATTCAACTACCAGGTCACGGGGAGCTGTTTTTT.

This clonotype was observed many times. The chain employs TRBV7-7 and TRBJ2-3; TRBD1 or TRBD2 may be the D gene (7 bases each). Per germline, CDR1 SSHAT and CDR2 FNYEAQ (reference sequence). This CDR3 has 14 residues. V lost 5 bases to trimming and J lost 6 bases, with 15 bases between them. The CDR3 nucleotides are TGTGCCAGCAGCGCTGGGACAGCGGGGGATACGCAGTATTTT. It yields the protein CASSAGTAGDTQYF.

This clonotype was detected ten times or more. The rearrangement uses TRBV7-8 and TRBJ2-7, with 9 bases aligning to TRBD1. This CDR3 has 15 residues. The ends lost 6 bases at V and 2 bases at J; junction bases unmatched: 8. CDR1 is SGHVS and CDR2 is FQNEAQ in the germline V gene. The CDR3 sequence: CASSSGQGTPYEQYF. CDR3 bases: TGTGCCAGCAGTTCCGGACAGGGGACCCCCTACGAGCAGTACTTC.

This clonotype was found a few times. DNA of the CDR3: TGTGCCATCAGTGAGTCCGGACTAGCGGGTCAGAGCTCCTACGAGCAGTACTTC. Encoded protein: CAISESGLAGQSSYEQYF. V usage is TRBV10-3 and J usage is TRBJ2-7, with 11 bases lining up with TRBD2. The V gene's germline CDR1 is ENHRY and CDR2 SYGVKD. V lost 0 bases and J lost 0; bases outside the gene matches: 7. The CDR3 sequence is 18 residues long.

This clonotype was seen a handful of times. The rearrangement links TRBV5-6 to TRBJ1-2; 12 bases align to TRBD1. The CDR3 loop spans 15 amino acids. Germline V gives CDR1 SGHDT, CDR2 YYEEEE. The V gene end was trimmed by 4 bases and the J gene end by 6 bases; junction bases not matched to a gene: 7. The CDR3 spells CASSRGQGAGNGYTF. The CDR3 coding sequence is TGTGCCAGCAGCAGGGGACAGGGGGCAGGCAATGGCTACACCTTC.

The CDR3 reads CASTPGLSSYEQYF. The CDR3 DNA sequence: TGTGCCAGCACCCCCGGGCTAAGCTCCTACGAGCAGTACTTC. The genes are TRBV12-3 or TRBV12-4 and TRBJ2-7; D ambiguous. The V end lost 7 bases, the J end lost 0 bases, and 13 bases lay between the germline ends. The CDR3 totals 14 residues.

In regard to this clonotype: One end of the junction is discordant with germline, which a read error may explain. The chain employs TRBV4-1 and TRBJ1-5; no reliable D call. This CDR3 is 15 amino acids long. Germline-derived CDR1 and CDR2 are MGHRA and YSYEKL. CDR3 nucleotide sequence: TGTGCCAGCAGCCCGGTGGAGGGTGGAAATCAGCCCCAGCATTTT. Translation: CASSPVEGGNQPQHF.

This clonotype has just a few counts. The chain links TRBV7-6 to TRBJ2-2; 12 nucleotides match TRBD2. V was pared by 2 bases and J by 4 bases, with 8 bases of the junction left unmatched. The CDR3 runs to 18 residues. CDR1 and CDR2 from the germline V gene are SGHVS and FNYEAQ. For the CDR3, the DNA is TGTGCCAGCAGCTTACCAAGACTAGCGGGAGTGGTCACCGGGGAGCTGTTTTTT. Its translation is CASSLPRLAGVVTGELFF.

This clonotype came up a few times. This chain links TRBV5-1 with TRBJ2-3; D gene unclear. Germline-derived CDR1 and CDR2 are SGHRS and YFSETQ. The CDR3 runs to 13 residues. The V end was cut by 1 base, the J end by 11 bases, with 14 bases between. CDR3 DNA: TGCGCCAGCAGCTTGAAGACTCCAGGAGTGCAGTATTTT. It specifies CASSLKTPGVQYF.

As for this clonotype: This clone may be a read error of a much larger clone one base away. The CDR3 here is CASSPFPSATTGTEQYF. CDR3 DNA sequence: TGTGCCAGCAGTCCTTTCCCGTCCGCTACGACAGGGACCGAGCAGTACTTC. The chain combines TRBV6-2 or TRBV6-3 with TRBJ2-7; 7 bases are a match to TRBD1. CDR3 size: 17 residues. With V trimmed by 5 bases and J by 6 bases, 19 bases remained unmatched. Germline V lookup: CDR1 MNHEY, CDR2 SVGEGT.